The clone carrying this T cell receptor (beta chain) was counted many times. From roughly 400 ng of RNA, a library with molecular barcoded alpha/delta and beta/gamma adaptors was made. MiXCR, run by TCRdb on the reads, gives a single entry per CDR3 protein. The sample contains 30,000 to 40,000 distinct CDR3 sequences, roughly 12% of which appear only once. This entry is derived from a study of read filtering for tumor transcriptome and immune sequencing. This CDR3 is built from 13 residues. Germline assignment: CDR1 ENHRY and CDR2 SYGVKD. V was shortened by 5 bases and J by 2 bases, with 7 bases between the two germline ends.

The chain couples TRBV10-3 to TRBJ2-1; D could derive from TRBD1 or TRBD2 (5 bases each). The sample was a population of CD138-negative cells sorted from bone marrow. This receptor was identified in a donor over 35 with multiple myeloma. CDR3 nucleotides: TGTGCCATCAGTCGGGACCCCTACAATGAGCAGTTCTTC. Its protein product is CAISRDPYNEQFF.